This T cell receptor (beta chain) was recovered during a study of blood T cells in healthy people across ages. Study outcomes and limitations: Because sorting was not performed, PBMCs prevented conclusive naive versus antigen-experienced comparison. Estimates of total diversity, which came from one million sequenced T cells, were considered to be underestimates.

The use of a sample-barcoded 5' primer and a J-beta primer mix characterized a second PCR of roughly 6 to 11 cycles. TCRdb independently ran MiXCR on the 5' RACE reads; one entry per CDR3 protein. The sample lists more than 800,000 distinct CDR3 sequences, 35% to 50% occurring once. Per sample, no less than 5 micrograms of total RNA were extracted. Concerning this clonotype: Its target is unknown.

CDR1 MDHEN and CDR2 SYDVKM come from the germline V gene. J was trimmed by 0 bases and V by 7 bases; bases with no gene match: 12. The CDR3 extends over 17 amino acids. The sequencing sample was made of blood. The chain employs TRBV28 and TRBJ1-2, with 9 nucleotides matching TRBD1. This TCR derives from a woman aged 60-75 years in good health. CDR3 sequence: CASTLPEDRGTNYGYTF. DNA of the CDR3: TGTGCCAGCACCCTACCCGAGGACAGGGGAACTAACTATGGCTACACCTTC.